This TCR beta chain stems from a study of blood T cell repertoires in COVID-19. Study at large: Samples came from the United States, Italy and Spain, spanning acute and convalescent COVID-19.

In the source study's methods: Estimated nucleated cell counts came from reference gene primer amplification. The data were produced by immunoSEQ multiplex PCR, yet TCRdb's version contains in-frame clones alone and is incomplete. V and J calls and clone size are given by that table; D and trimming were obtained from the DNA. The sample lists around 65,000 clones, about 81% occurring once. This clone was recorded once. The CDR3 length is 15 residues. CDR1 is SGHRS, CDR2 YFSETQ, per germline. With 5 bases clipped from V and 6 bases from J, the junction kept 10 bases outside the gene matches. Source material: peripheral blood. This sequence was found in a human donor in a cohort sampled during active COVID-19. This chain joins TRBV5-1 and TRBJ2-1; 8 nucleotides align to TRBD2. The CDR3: CASRPTGTSGNEQFF. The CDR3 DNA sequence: TGCGCCAGCAGACCGACTGGGACTAGTGGCAATGAGCAGTTCTTC.